This T cell receptor beta chain was sequenced for a study of identifying expanded T cells in peripheral blood. Study outcomes and limitations: About 1.2 clones differed between technical replicates, versus around 15 and 19 over time. Across healthy donors, higher total template counts meant significantly greater approximately two-week count variance.

Sequencing was performed with immunoSEQ multiplex PCR; in TCRdb, only in-frame clones are kept and a portion is missing. In the table there are about 100,000 clones, 70% to 90% of which are singletons. No infections or other immune events were documented during collection. With regard to this clone: Antigen specificity is unknown.

This TCR was recovered from a person aged 18 to 69 in good health. Sample: blood.

CDR3 region: CASSQALSGRGGPDTQYF. DNA of the CDR3: TGCGCCAGCAGCCAAGCTTTGTCGGGGCGGGGGGGCCCTGATACGCAGTATTTT. The chain has TRBV4-1 and TRBJ2-3; 9 bases align to TRBD2. With V trimmed by 1 base and J by 6 bases, 14 bases remained unmatched. Germline V gives CDR1 MGHRA, CDR2 YSYEKL. There are 18 residues in the CDR3.